This T cell receptor (beta chain) emerged from a study of blood T cells in healthy people across ages. Trimming removed 3 bases from V and 4 bases from J; junction bases left unmatched: 8. The CDR3 is 15 residues long. The V gene's germline CDR1 is SGHTA and CDR2 FQGNSA. The second PCR ran about 6 to 12 cycles with a sample-barcoded 5' primer and J-beta primers. TCRdb itself ran the 5' RACE reads through MiXCR, one entry per CDR3 protein. The sample holds 900,000 to 950,000 distinct CDR3 sequences, roughly 29% seen once. Separately, the same data were catalogued under a study of T cells of mothers and their children.

The J gene is TRBJ1-2, the V gene TRBV7-2, with 7 nucleotides matching TRBD1. This TCR came from a woman in her thirties or forties in good health. Sequenced input: blood. The CDR3 region is CASSLREGQLYGYTF. DNA of the CDR3: TGTGCCAGCAGCTTGCGTGAGGGACAGCTCTATGGCTACACCTTC. Based on the CDR3 plus reference TRBV7-2 and TRBJ1-2, the full variable domain is GAGVSQSPSNKVTEKGKDVELRCDPISGHTALYWYRQSLGQGLEFLIYFQGNSAPDKSGLPSDRFSAERTGGSVSTLTIQRTQQEDSAVYLCASSLREGQLYGYTFGSGTRLTVV.